This T cell receptor (beta chain) appears in the sequencing data of a study of T cell responses to AZD1222 COVID-19 vaccine. Study-level points and caveats: Every sample of the repertoires postdated the peak T cell response. Spike-specific TCR depth and breadth grew after two AZD1222 doses. Regions left unmutated in variants are reportedly the target of nearly half of spike-specific TCRs.

Method: immunoSEQ multiplex PCR; TCRdb's copy keeps in-frame clones and lacks some. The table has some 150,000 clones, 90% seen once. The germline gives CDR1 SEHNR, CDR2 FQNEAQ (reference sequence). The CDR3 is made up of 16 amino acids. V was trimmed by 4 bases and J by 5 bases, leaving 18 bases between them. This clone occurred once. Its matching antigen is unknown. The genes are TRBV7-9 and TRBJ2-1; D is perhaps TRBD1 or TRBD2 (6 bases each). The specimen comprised peripheral blood, sampled on day 0 of AZD1222 vaccination. The sequence was obtained from an adult in good health. CDR3 sequence: CASSSRGGRRDNEQFF. CDR3 DNA: TGTGCCAGCAGCTCCAGAGGGGGGCGTAGGGACAATGAGCAGTTCTTC.